This passage covers 8 T cell receptor beta chains from one sample sequenced in a study of neurological immune-mediated disorders. TCRdb reprocessed the 5' RACE reads with MiXCR, giving one entry per CDR3 protein. The repertoire holds fewer than 75,000 distinct CDR3 sequences, with roughly 4.3% as singletons. Sequencing used PBMCs. These TCRs come from a man aged 25-45 years with multiple sclerosis.

V and J are TRBV5-1 and TRBJ2-3; the D gene is possibly TRBD2 (6 bases). V lost 4 bases and J 2 bases, leaving 17 bases between the germline ends. The CDR3 extends over 16 amino acids. Germline CDR1 SGHRS, CDR2 YFSETQ. The CDR3 coding sequence is TGCGCCAGCAGCCCCCGGGGGATTCGGAACACAGATACGCAGTATTTT. It codes for CASSPRGIRNTDTQYF.

In its sample, this clonotype was seen a few times. The V call is TRBV3-1, the J call TRBJ2-1, with D possibly TRBD1 on 5 matching bases. The germline V and J ends were trimmed by 7 bases and 4 bases, with 17 bases remaining between them. This CDR3 comprises 15 residues. Germline-derived CDR1 and CDR2 are LGHDT and YNNKEL (reference sequence). The DNA for the CDR3 is TGTGCCAGCAAGCCGAACAGGATCGCGTACAATGAGCAGTTCTTC. It codes for CASKPNRIAYNEQFF.

In this sample, this clonotype turned up many times. The rearrangement joins TRBV20-1 to TRBJ1-2, with unresolved D. V was cut by 0 bases and J by 5 bases, with 7 bases left in between. The CDR3 runs to 12 residues. Germline CDR1 DFQATT, CDR2 SNEGSKA (reference sequence). DNA of the CDR3: TGCAGTGCTAGAGATCCATTGTATGGCTACACCTTC. Its protein product is CSARDPLYGYTF.

This clonotype was counted at least ten times. The rearrangement links TRBV5-5 to TRBJ2-2, with D possibly being TRBD2 (6 bases). Trimming pared 2 bases from V and 5 bases from J, leaving 13 bases between. CDR1 and CDR2 (germline): SGHKS, YYEKEE (reference sequence). The CDR3 spans 15 residues. CDR3 coding DNA: TGTGCCAGCAGCTTTGGAGGGGCGCGTACCGGGGAGCTGTTTTTT. This gives the protein CASSFGGARTGELFF.

This clonotype was found many times. This sequence joins TRBV27 and TRBJ1-1; D gene unclear. Germline V gene sequence: CDR1 MNHEY, CDR2 SMNVEV (reference sequence). The CDR3 extends over 15 amino acids. V was cut by 5 bases and J by 4 bases, with 17 bases left in between. The CDR3 DNA sequence: TGTGCCAGCAGTGAGTGGGGAACCGGCGGCACTGAAGCTTTCTTT. This translates into CASSEWGTGGTEAFF.

The rearrangement joins TRBV5-1 to TRBJ2-7; 9 bases match TRBD1. The CDR3 is 15 residues long. The junction had 6 bases not matched to a gene; V was cut back by 0 bases and J by 5 bases. CDR1 SGHRS and CDR2 YFSETQ come from the germline V gene. The CDR3 nucleotides read TGCGCCAGCAGCTTGGGTGGGACAGGGAGTGACGAGCAGTACTTC. Amino acid sequence: CASSLGGTGSDEQYF.

This clonotype was seen repeatedly, ten times or more. This chain links TRBV6-4 with TRBJ2-5; possibly TRBD2 for D (6 bases). Germline assignment: CDR1 MRHNA and CDR2 SNTAGT. The CDR3 has 14 amino acids. The germline V and J ends were trimmed by 4 bases and 5 bases, with 14 bases remaining between them. CDR3 DNA: TGTGCCAGCAGTGCCTTGGAGGGTCGGGAGACCCAGTACTTC. It is translated as CASSALEGRETQYF.

This sequence joins TRBV10-3 and TRBJ1-1, with a weak D call TRBD1 (6 bases). The CDR3 length is 16 residues. Per germline, CDR1 ENHRY and CDR2 SYGVKD. Trimming removed 8 bases from V and 6 bases from J, with 25 bases in between. The CDR3 loop is CAISNSGTTKVAEAFF. In DNA, the CDR3 is TGTGCCATCTCAAATTCCGGGACAACGAAAGTAGCTGAAGCTTTCTTT.